These 9 T cell receptor beta chains came from one sample sequenced in a study of shared clonotypes between healthy human individuals. Using immunoSEQ multiplex PCR, the repertoire was profiled, and TCRdb retains in-frame clones only, with some absent. The data contain 1 million to 1.2 million clones, about 80% of them singletons. The sample was memory CD4+ T cells from PBMCs. Subset noted: CD45RA-negative fraction. The receptors come from a man between 18 and 29 years old in good health. Some clones in this sample may be carry-over from other donors' samples.

The chain recombines TRBV19 with TRBJ2-1; a weak D match, TRBD2 (5 bases). The germline V gene has CDR1 LNHDA and CDR2 SQIVND (reference sequence). This CDR3 comprises 15 residues. The V and J ends lost 3 bases and 1 base respectively, with 10 bases between them. This chain's CDR3 is CASSIKSGSYNEQFF. In DNA form, the CDR3 reads TGTGCCAGTAGTATTAAGAGCGGATCCTACAATGAGCAGTTCTTC.

V usage is TRBV11-2 and J usage is TRBJ2-3; no firm D call. The CDR3 covers 12 residues. V was clipped by 1 base and J by 6 bases, with 5 bases between them. Germline lookup yields CDR1 SGHAT and CDR2 FQNNGV. CDR3 in DNA: TGTGCCAGCAGCTTAGCGCGGGATACGCAGTATTTT. Translated: CASSLARDTQYF.

The chain links TRBV11-2 to TRBJ2-5; possible D gene TRBD1, 6 bases. V was cut by 3 bases and J by 1 base, with 12 bases left in between. CDR3 length: 15 residues. Germline values: CDR1 SGHAT, CDR2 FQNNGV. The CDR3 here is CASSFRGSVQETQYF. The CDR3 nucleotides read TGTGCCAGCAGCTTTAGGGGGTCCGTCCAAGAGACCCAGTACTTC.

The chain carries TRBV28 and TRBJ1-2; TRBD1 is a possible D gene (5 bases). The germline CDR1 and CDR2 sequences are MDHEN and SYDVKM. The CDR3 covers 16 residues. The V and J ends lost 6 bases and 5 bases respectively, with 22 bases between them. Written as DNA, the CDR3 is TGTGCCAGCAGCCAACCCACGGGGCAAACGGGGTATGGCTACACCTTC. Protein: CASSQPTGQTGYGYTF.

This clone appeared a single time. J is TRBJ2-7 and V is TRBV5-1; tentatively, D is TRBD1 (6 bases). V gave up 7 bases and J gave up 4 bases, with 15 bases separating them. Looked up from germline, CDR1 is SGHRS and CDR2 is YFSETQ. The CDR3 is 13 residues long. The CDR3 bases are TGCGCCAGCTCCAATACAGGGTGGTACGAGCAGTACTTC. Translating gives CASSNTGWYEQYF.

This clone was seen a few times. The V call is TRBV9, the J call TRBJ1-2; 7 bases agree with TRBD1. The CDR3 is 15 residues long. Germline loops: CDR1 SGDLS, CDR2 YYNGEE. V was clipped by 4 bases and J by 6 bases; unmatched bases: 12. CDR3 amino acids: CASSPRQGQTDGYTF. DNA for the CDR3: TGTGCCAGCAGCCCCCGACAGGGCCAAACCGATGGCTACACCTTC.

As concerns this clone: The sample has other DNA sequences that encode this CDR3 too. The rearrangement joins TRBV7-9 to TRBJ2-7, with 10 positions matching TRBD2. The germline V gene encodes CDR1 SEHNR and CDR2 FQNEAQ (reference sequence). The V gene end was trimmed by 5 bases and the J gene end by 2 bases; junction bases not matched to a gene: 3. This CDR3 is 14 amino acids long. CDR3 nucleotide sequence: TGTGCCAGCAGCCCTAGCGGGAGTACCTACGAGCAGTACTTC. Translating it yields CASSPSGSTYEQYF.

With respect to this clone: At one end the junction does not follow the germline gene, possibly because of a read error. CDR3 sequence: CASSDDSHNEQFF. In DNA form, the CDR3 reads TGTGCCAGCAGTGACGACTCCCACAATGAGCAGTTCTTC. The V gene is TRBV6-4, the J gene TRBJ2-1; D is unresolved. Looked up from germline, CDR1 is MRHNA and CDR2 is SNTAGT. This CDR3 is built from 13 residues.

As concerns this clone: Compared with germline, one end of the junction differs, possibly owing to a read error. The chain joins TRBV11-2 to TRBJ1-1; TRBD1 is a possible D gene (6 bases). Germline V gene sequence: CDR1 SGHAT, CDR2 FQNNGV. This CDR3 comprises 16 residues. This chain's CDR3 is CASSSTRTGMKTEAFF. CDR3 coding DNA: TGTGCCAGCAGCTCCACTCGTACAGGGATGAAGACTGAAGCTTTCTTT. The full variable domain, rest sourced from reference TRBV11-2 and TRBJ1-1, is EAGVAQSPRYKIIEKRQSVAFWCNPISGHATLYWYQQILGQGPKLLIQFQNNGVVDDSQLPKDRFSAERLKGVDSTLKIQPAKLEDSAVYLCASSSTRTGMKTEAFFGQGTRLTVV.